Below are 8 T cell receptor beta chains sequenced from a single sample in a study of shared clonotypes between healthy human individuals. Sequenced by immunoSEQ multiplex PCR; TCRdb stores in-frame clones only, minus some. This sample has about 680,000 clones, with 60% to 80% found just once. Sequenced input: memory CD4+ T cells sorted from blood. Described subset: CD45RA-negative fraction. The receptors come from a woman in her 30s in good health.

The chain links TRBV18 to TRBJ1-2; D ambiguous. Germline CDR1 KGHSH, CDR2 LQKENI. This CDR3 has 15 amino acids. V lost 3 bases to trimming and J lost 3 bases, with 14 bases between them. DNA for the CDR3: TGTGCCAGCTCACCTAGTCTAGGCTATGACTATGGCTACACCTTC. It translates to CASSPSLGYDYGYTF.

The sample holds many counts of this clone. The J gene is TRBJ2-7, the V gene TRBV19; perhaps TRBD2 as D (6 bases). Trimming pared 4 bases from V and 2 bases from J, leaving 18 bases between. The CDR3 length is 16 residues. The germline V gene encodes CDR1 LNHDA and CDR2 SQIVND (reference sequence). Here the CDR3 reads CASSTDRGNTAYEQYF. DNA of the CDR3: TGTGCCAGTAGTACGGACCGGGGGAATACGGCCTACGAGCAGTACTTC. Complete variable domain (other parts from reference TRBV19 and TRBJ2-7): DGGITQSPKYLFRKEGQNVTLSCEQNLNHDAMYWYRQDPGQGLRLIYYSQIVNDFQKGDIAEGYSVSREKKESFPLTVTSAQKNPTAFYLCASSTDRGNTAYEQYFGPGTRLTVT.

This clone was observed many times. This sequence may be a read error, since a much larger clone differs from it by one base. This same CDR3 is encoded by further DNA sequences in the sample. The chain recombines TRBV5-1 with TRBJ2-1; D is undetermined. The CDR3 sequence is 15 residues long. The ends were cut back, 0 bases at V and 0 bases at J, with 7 bases in the middle. Germline V gives CDR1 SGHRS, CDR2 YFSETQ. The CDR3 reads CASSLDTSSYNEQFF. The CDR3 DNA follows: TGCGCCAGCAGCTTGGACACGAGCTCCTACAATGAGCAGTTCTTC.

DNA of the CDR3: TGTGCCAGCAGTTTGAGTTTCTGGGACGCTGGGACCCAGTACTTC. It translates to CASSLSFWDAGTQYF. This rearrangement joins TRBV5-5 to TRBJ2-5; D could derive from TRBD1 or TRBD2 (5 bases each). CDR1 is SGHKS, CDR2 YYEKEE, per germline (reference sequence). V lost 5 bases, J lost 7 bases, and 21 bases lay in between. This CDR3 region has 15 residues.

This chain links TRBV27 with TRBJ1-1; D is uncertain. V lost 10 bases, J lost 5 bases, and 14 bases lay in between. This CDR3 is 12 amino acids long. CDR1 MNHEY and CDR2 SMNVEV come from the germline V gene (reference sequence). Here the CDR3 DNA reads TGTGCCACCGACATCGGAACAACTGAAGCTTTCTTT. This sequence encodes CATDIGTTEAFF.

Written as DNA, the CDR3 is TGTGCCAGCAGTGAGAGGGGGTTGTCCGGGGAGCTGTTTTTT. It yields the protein CASSERGLSGELFF. The chain employs TRBV6-1 and TRBJ2-2, with a weak D call TRBD1 (6 bases). The V and J ends lost 3 bases and 6 bases respectively, with 11 bases between them. Germline V CDR1 and CDR2: MNHNS, SASEGT. This CDR3 comprises 14 residues.

Concerning this clone itself: A read error may explain this, as a much larger clone is one base away. Other DNA sequences in the same sample also yield this CDR3. The chain carries TRBV4-1 and TRBJ1-5; no firm D call. The V gene's germline CDR1 is MGHRA and CDR2 YSYEKL. V was pared by 0 bases and J by 1 base, with 4 bases between. The CDR3 extends over 14 amino acids. The CDR3 bases are TGCGCCAGCAGCCAAGATTTCAGCAATCAGCCCCAGCATTTT. Translation gives CASSQDFSNQPQHF.

The table lists this clone with a count of one. The chain is built from TRBV19 and TRBJ2-2, with 7 bases identical to TRBD2. CDR3 length: 13 amino acids. The germline CDR1 and CDR2 sequences are LNHDA and SQIVND (reference sequence). The junction had 0 bases not matched to a gene; V was cut back by 3 bases and J by 5 bases. The CDR3 spells CASSMRETGELFF. The CDR3 DNA sequence: TGTGCCAGTAGTATGCGGGAGACCGGGGAGCTGTTTTTT.